The rows below give T cell receptor beta chains drawn from one sample of a study of T cells in Graves' hyperthyroidism and ophthalmopathy. TCRdb reanalysed the multiplex PCR reads using MiXCR and keeps one entry per CDR3 protein. The sample lists under 450,000 distinct CDR3 sequences, approximately 18% occurring once. Sequencing was carried out using blood. These receptors were collected from a woman aged 25-40 years with Graves' hyperthyroidism that later progressed to Graves' ophthalmopathy. Each CDR3 is given with its conserved first and last residue. Fields, in order: V gene, J gene, clone size, D gene, CDR3 DNA, CDR3 protein. The D gene is left open where the match is weak. Only part of the rows carry a size: once, few, many, or a class if the clone is expanded.

TRBV24-1	TRBJ2-2	few	TRBD1	TGTGCCACCGGTGACCCGGGACAGGGAACCGGGGAGCTGTTTTTT	CATGDPGQGTGELFF
TRBV3-1	TRBJ2-7	many	TRBD2	TGTGCCAGCCGCGAGGCGGGAGGACGCTACGAGCAGTACTTC	CASREAGGRYEQYF
TRBV6-1	TRBJ1-2	NA	NA	TGTGCCAGCAGCCGCAAAAGGACGGATGCAAACTATGGCTACACCTTC	CASSRKRTDANYGYTF
TRBV5-6	TRBJ2-7	many	TRBD2	TGTGCCAGCAGCTACGCGACTAGCGGGAGCTACGAGCAGTACTTC	CASSYATSGSYEQYF
TRBV2	TRBJ2-3	many	TRBD1	TGTGCCAGCATAGGGGGCATCACAGATACGCAGTATTTT	CASIGGITDTQYF
TRBV27	TRBJ2-2	many	TRBD1	TGTGCCAGCAGTAACCGGGACAGGGGCACCGGGGAGCTGTTTTTT	CASSNRDRGTGELFF
TRBV6-2/TRBV6-3	TRBJ2-3	NA	TRBD2	TGTGCCAGCAATCGGGGGGGGCCAGGGGATACGCAGTATTTT	CASNRGGPGDTQYF
TRBV11-2	TRBJ2-5	many	TRBD2	TGTGCCAGCAGCTTTGGCGGGAGGAGTACAGAGACCCAGTACTTC	CASSFGGRSTETQYF
TRBV18	TRBJ2-4	many	TRBD2	TGTGCCAGCTCACCGGGGGGGGACATTCAGTACTTC	CASSPGGDIQYF
TRBV5-8	TRBJ2-2	many	TRBD1	TGTGCCAGCAGCTCCGAACAGGGGGCGACCACCGGGGAGCTGTTTTTT	CASSSEQGATTGELFF